This is a list of T cell receptor beta chains from one sample in a study of regulatory T cells in long-lasting Graves disease. TCRdb analysed the multiplex PCR reads with MiXCR anew, one entry per CDR3 protein. The sample has hundreds of thousands of distinct CDR3 sequences; around 21% are singletons. The sample here was peripheral blood mononuclear cells (PBMCs), taken when the disease was refractory, from a patient treated with antithyroid drugs. These receptors came from a female donor with Graves disease. The CDR3 runs from the conserved cysteine through the conserved F or W. The D gene is left open where the match is weak. Clone size is not always given. Where it is, it says once, few, many or a class for expanded clones.

clone_size	v_call	d_call	j_call	cdr3_nt	cdr3_aa
many	TRBV3-1	TRBD2	TRBJ2-7	TGTGCCAGCAGCCAACTCGGGACTAGCGGGAGAAGCAACGAGCAGTACTTC	CASSQLGTSGRSNEQYF
many	TRBV6-1	TRBD2	TRBJ2-5	TGTGCCAGCAGAAATAGCGGGGGAGAGACCCAGTACTTC	CASRNSGGETQYF
many	TRBV6-1	.	TRBJ1-1	TGTGCCAGCAGTGAAGAGGTCAGTGAGAACACTGAAGCTTTCTTT	CASSEEVSENTEAFF
many	TRBV28	TRBD2	TRBJ2-7	TGTGCCAGCAGTTTGTCACGCGGGAGGCCCCCCTACGAGCAGTACTTC	CASSLSRGRPPYEQYF
few	TRBV7-2	.	TRBJ2-7	TGTGCCAGCAGCTCCCGGGACCCCGGCTCCTACGAGCAGTACTTC	CASSSRDPGSYEQYF
.	TRBV5-1	.	TRBJ1-1	TGCGCCAGCAGCTACCTGGACAACCTGAACACTGAAGCTTTCTTT	CASSYLDNLNTEAFF
.	TRBV11-1	.	TRBJ2-1	TGTGCCAGCAGCCCCCGAGGAGGCCTCGGGGAAAATGAGCAGTTCTTC	CASSPRGGLGENEQFF
many	TRBV30	.	TRBJ2-4	TGTGCCTGGAGAGCTACCTGGGGTTCCGGGCTGGGGGGAAACATTCAGTACTTC	CAWRATWGSGLGGNIQYF
few	TRBV7-2	.	TRBJ1-2	TGTGCCAGCAGCTTAGCGCGGGCCCGTCGTTCGGCCTATGGCTACACCTTC	CASSLARARRSAYGYTF
many	TRBV6-1	.	TRBJ1-5	TGTGCCAGCAGTGAAGCGATAGCCGGAGGGACTGGTCAGCCCCAGCATTTT	CASSEAIAGGTGQPQHF
.	TRBV4-3	.	TRBJ1-2	TGCGCCAGCAGCCCGTCTTCTTCTATTAACTATGGCTACACCTTC	CASSPSSSINYGYTF
few	TRBV20-1	.	TRBJ2-3	TGCAGTGCTATTGGATCGGCGGGCACAGATACGCAGTATTTT	CSAIGSAGTDTQYF
few	TRBV19	.	TRBJ1-6	TGTGCCAGTAGTGCCAGCACGGATTCACCCCTCCACTTT	CASSASTDSPLHF
.	TRBV3-1	TRBD1	TRBJ2-2	TGTGCCAGCAGCCAAGGAAGGGGGCGCGCCGGGGAGCTGTTTTTT	CASSQGRGRAGELFF
many	TRBV27	.	TRBJ2-4	TGTGCCAGCAGTTCCCTCCAGGGCGTCGCCAAAAACATTCAGTACTTC	CASSSLQGVAKNIQYF
.	TRBV4-1	.	TRBJ1-5	TGCGCCAGCAGCCAAGATTATGTGGTCAATCAGCCCCAGCATTTT	CASSQDYVVNQPQHF
many	TRBV19	TRBD1	TRBJ1-2	TGTGCCAGTAACCCAACCGGGACAGGGCCCTATGGCTACACCTTC	CASNPTGTGPYGYTF
.	TRBV20-1	TRBD2	TRBJ2-7	TGCAGTGGCTTAAGCGGGAGGGCCCCCTACGAGCAGTACTTC	CSGLSGRAPYEQYF
many	TRBV11-2	.	TRBJ2-5	TGTGCCAGCAGCTTAGGCACTGGGTCTGAAGGGGAGACCCAGTACTTC	CASSLGTGSEGETQYF
.	TRBV11-2	.	TRBJ2-2	TGTGCCAGCAGCCCCGCCGGTGATGTGAACACCGGGGAGCTGTTTTTT	CASSPAGDVNTGELFF